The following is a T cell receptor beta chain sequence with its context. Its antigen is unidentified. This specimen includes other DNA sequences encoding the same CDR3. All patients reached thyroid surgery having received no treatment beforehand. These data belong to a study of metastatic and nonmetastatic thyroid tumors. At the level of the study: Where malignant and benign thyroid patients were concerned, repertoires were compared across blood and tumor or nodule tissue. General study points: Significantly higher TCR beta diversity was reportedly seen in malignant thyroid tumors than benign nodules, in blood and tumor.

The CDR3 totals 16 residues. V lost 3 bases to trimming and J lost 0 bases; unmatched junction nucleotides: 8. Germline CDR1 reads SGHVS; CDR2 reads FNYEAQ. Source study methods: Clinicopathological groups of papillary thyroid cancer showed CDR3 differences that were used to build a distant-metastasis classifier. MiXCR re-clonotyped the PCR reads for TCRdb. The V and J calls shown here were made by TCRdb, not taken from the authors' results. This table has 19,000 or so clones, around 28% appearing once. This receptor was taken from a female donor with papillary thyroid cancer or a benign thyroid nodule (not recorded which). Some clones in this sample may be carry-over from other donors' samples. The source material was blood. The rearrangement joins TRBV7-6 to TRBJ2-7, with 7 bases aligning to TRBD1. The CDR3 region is CASSLGGQESSYEQYF. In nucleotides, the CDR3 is TGTGCCAGCAGCTTGGGTGGACAGGAATCCTCCTACGAGCAGTACTTC.